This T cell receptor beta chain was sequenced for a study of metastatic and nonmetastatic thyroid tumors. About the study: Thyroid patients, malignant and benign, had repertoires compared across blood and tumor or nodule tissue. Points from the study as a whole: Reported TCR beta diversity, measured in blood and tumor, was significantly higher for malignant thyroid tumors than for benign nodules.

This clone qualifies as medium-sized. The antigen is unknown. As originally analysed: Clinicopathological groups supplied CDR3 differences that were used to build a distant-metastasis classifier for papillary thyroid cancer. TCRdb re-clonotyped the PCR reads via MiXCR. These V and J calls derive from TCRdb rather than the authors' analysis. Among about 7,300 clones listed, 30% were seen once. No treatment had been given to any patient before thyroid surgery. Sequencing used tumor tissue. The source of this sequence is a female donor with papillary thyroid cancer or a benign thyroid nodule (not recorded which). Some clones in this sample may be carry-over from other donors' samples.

The CDR3 coding sequence is TGTGCCAGCAGCAGGCAGGGGGCGCGTAATGAGCAGTTCTTC. This gives the protein CASSRQGARNEQFF. The chain recombines TRBV6-1 with TRBJ2-1, with 8 bases fitting TRBD1. Trimming cost V 6 bases and J 7 bases; bases outside gene matches: 8. The length of the CDR3 is 14 residues. In germline, CDR1 is MNHNS, CDR2 SASEGT.